The rows below give T cell receptor beta chains drawn from one sample of a study of beta chain features in type 1 diabetes. Sequencing was performed with immunoSEQ multiplex PCR; in TCRdb, only in-frame clones are kept and a portion is missing. The sample lists 50,000 or so clones, 42% occurring once. The sequenced material came from Tregs from blood. Every receptor here comes from a young man with type 1 diabetes. CDR3s include the opening cysteine and the closing phenylalanine or tryptophan. D genes are given only for firm matches. The size field is filled for only some rows; it gives once, few, many or a size class.

j_call d_call clone_size v_call cdr3_nt cdr3_aa
TRBJ1-5 - - TRBV19 TGTGCCAGTAGTATCCTCAGGGGAGGCAATCAGCCCCAGCATTTT CASSILRGGNQPQHF
TRBJ2-1 TRBD1 - TRBV25-1 TGTGCCAGCGCCCACAGGGGCAATGAGCAGTTCTTC CASAHRGNEQFF
TRBJ1-2 - - TRBV5-1 TGCGCCAGCAGCGCGGGACGCCAAGACCTTTATGGCTACACCTTC CASSAGRQDLYGYTF
TRBJ1-2 - few TRBV7-9 TGTGCCAGCAGCTTAGATACAGGGTGGGGCGGCTACACCTTC CASSLDTGWGGYTF
TRBJ2-7 - - TRBV27 TGTGCCAGCAGCCGACAGGAGGCCTACGAGCAGTACTTC CASSRQEAYEQYF
TRBJ2-7 TRBD2 few TRBV7-2 TGTGCCAGCAGCTTAGCAAGAGGGAGGGTCTACGAGCAGTACTTC CASSLARGRVYEQYF
TRBJ1-2 - - TRBV7-2 TGTGCCAGCAGCTTACTACATTCCGGGGGTGCTGGCTACACCTTC CASSLLHSGGAGYTF
TRBJ1-1 TRBD1 - TRBV6-1 TGTGCCAGCAGTGATAGACAGGGGGCCGGGACTGAAGCTTTCTTT CASSDRQGAGTEAFF
TRBJ2-1 - - TRBV4-1 TGCGCCAGCAGCCAAGTGGCTCGGGGGAGGAGCTCCTACAATGAGCAGTTCTTC CASSQVARGRSSYNEQFF
TRBJ1-2 - - TRBV7-3 TGTGCCAGCAGCTACTTCGGGATCCCAGGCTACACCTTC CASSYFGIPGYTF
TRBJ2-1 - - TRBV7-3 TGTGCCAGCAGCTCTCAGGGCGGTGAGCAGTTCTTC CASSSQGGEQFF
TRBJ2-7 - - TRBV27 TGTGCCAGCAGTATTGCCCATAGCTCCTACGAGCAGTACTTC CASSIAHSSYEQYF
TRBJ2-3 TRBD1 - TRBV25-1 TGTGCCAGCAGTGAACCGGACAGGGATACGCAGTATTTT CASSEPDRDTQYF
TRBJ2-5 - - TRBV28 TGTGCCAGCAGTCCGTACGGACTCCAAGAGACCCAGTACTTC CASSPYGLQETQYF
TRBJ2-2 - - TRBV18 TGTGCCAGCTCACCACGTGAACCAGAAGGGGAGCTGTTTTTT CASSPREPEGELFF
TRBJ1-2 - few TRBV5-1 TGCGCCAGCAGCACCATGACTGCCTATGGCTACACCTTC CASSTMTAYGYTF
TRBJ1-1 - - TRBV2 TGTGCCAGCAGCGGCGGTAGGGGTTGGACTGAAGCTTTCTTT CASSGGRGWTEAFF
TRBJ2-1 TRBD2 few TRBV27 TGTGCCAGCAGTTTAGTGACTAGCAAAAATGAGCAGTTCTTC CASSLVTSKNEQFF
TRBJ1-1 - - TRBV5-1 TGCGCCAGCAGCTCTACGGTCGGGTCGTCAGCTGAAGCTTTCTTT CASSSTVGSSAEAFF
TRBJ2-2 TRBD2 - TRBV7-2 TGTGCCAGCAGCTTTCGGACTAGTCAGACCGGGGAGCTGTTTTTT CASSFRTSQTGELFF
TRBJ2-3 TRBD1 - TRBV6-5 TGTGCCAGCAGTCCCGGGACAGGGGGGTTCTATTTT CASSPGTGGFYF
TRBJ2-7 TRBD2 few TRBV5-1 TGCGCCAGCAGCCCGCCGGGACTAGCGGGAGGGGTCGGTTCTTACGAGCAGTACTTC CASSPPGLAGGVGSYEQYF
TRBJ2-7 - few TRBV29-1 TGCAGCGTTTACACCCCGCCCTCCTACGAGCAGTACTTC CSVYTPPSYEQYF
TRBJ2-7 - - TRBV2 TGTGCCAGCAGTGAATCTTCAGGTCCCTACGAGCAGTACTTC CASSESSGPYEQYF
TRBJ1-3 TRBD1 few TRBV19 TGTGCCAGTAGTAAGAAGGAGGGGGCGAAAGGAAACACCATATATTTT CASSKKEGAKGNTIYF
TRBJ2-5 - - TRBV7-2 TGTGCCAGCAGAACGAGCCTGGGACACACACAAGAGACCCAGTACTTC CASRTSLGHTQETQYF
TRBJ2-1 TRBD2 - TRBV11-3 TGTGCCAGCAGCGTCACTAGCGGGACTTCCTACAATGAGCAGTTCTTC CASSVTSGTSYNEQFF
TRBJ2-5 TRBD2 few TRBV11-2 TGTGCCAGCAGCCCCGTCGGGGGGGTTACAGAGACCCAGTACTTC CASSPVGGVTETQYF